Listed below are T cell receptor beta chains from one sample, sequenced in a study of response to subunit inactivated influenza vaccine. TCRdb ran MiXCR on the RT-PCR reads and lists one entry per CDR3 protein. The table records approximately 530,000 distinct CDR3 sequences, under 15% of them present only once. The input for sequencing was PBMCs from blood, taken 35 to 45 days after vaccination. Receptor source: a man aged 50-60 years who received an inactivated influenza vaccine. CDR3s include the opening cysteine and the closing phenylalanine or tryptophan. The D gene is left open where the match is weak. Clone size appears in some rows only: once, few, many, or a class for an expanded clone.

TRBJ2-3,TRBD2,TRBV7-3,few,TGTGCCAGCAGTCGGGGGGGGCTAGCGGGGTCAGATACGCAGTATTTT,CASSRGGLAGSDTQYF
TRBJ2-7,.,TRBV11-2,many,TGTGCCAGCAGCTTAACGGGCCCGGGCGAGCAGTACTTC,CASSLTGPGEQYF
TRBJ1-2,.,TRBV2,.,TGTGCCAGCACCCAGGCCCTCTATGGCTACACCTTC,CASTQALYGYTF
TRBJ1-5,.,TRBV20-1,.,TGCAGTGCTAGAGATGGTACGGATGGGCCCCAGCATTTT,CSARDGTDGPQHF
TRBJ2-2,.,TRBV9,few,TGTGCCAGCAGCGTAGATTGGGTTACCGGGGAGCTGTTTTTT,CASSVDWVTGELFF
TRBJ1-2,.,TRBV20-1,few,TGCAGTGCTAGAGATCGGCTGGGGGGGGACTATGGCTACACCTTC,CSARDRLGGDYGYTF
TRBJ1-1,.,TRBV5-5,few,TGTGCCAGCAGCTACCAAGAAGGTCGCACTGAAGCTTTCTTT,CASSYQEGRTEAFF
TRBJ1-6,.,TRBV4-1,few,TGCGCCAGCAGCCAGGCCAAAGATGTAGGGCACAATCCTCCAGCTAGTTCACCCCTCCACTTT,CASSQAKDVGHNPPASSPLHF
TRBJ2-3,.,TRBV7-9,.,TGTGCCAGCAGCCAAGGTCCGGGGATAGATACGCAGTATTTT,CASSQGPGIDTQYF
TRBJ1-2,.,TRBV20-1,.,TGCAGTGCTAGAGATTTTAACGACCCAAATAACTATGGCTACACCTTC,CSARDFNDPNNYGYTF
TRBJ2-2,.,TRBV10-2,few,TGCGCCAGCAGTGTCGGGGTGGGCGGGGAGCTGTTTTTT,CASSVGVGGELFF
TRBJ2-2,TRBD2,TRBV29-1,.,TGCAGCGTTGACGACGGGAGGACCACCGGGGAGCTGTTTTTT,CSVDDGRTTGELFF
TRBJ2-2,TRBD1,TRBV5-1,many,TGCGCCAGCAGCGGACAGGTCCAAGCCATGACCGGGGAGCTGTTTTTT,CASSGQVQAMTGELFF
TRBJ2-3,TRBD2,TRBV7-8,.,TGTGCCAGCAGCTTAGCCTTCGGGACTAAAGCTAGCACAGATACGCAGTATTTT,CASSLAFGTKASTDTQYF
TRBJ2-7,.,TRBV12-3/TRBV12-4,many,TGTGCCAGCAGTCTATGGGTGTCAGAACCCTACGAGCAGTACTTC,CASSLWVSEPYEQYF
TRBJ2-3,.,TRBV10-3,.,TGTGCCATCAGTGGTGGAAGGGTAAACACAGATACGCAGTATTTT,CAISGGRVNTDTQYF
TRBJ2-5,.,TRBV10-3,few,TGTGCCATCAATCCGGACAATAGGGAGACCCAGTACTTC,CAINPDNRETQYF
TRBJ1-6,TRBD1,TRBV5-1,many,TGCGCCAGCAGCTTGGCCCCGGACAGGGGGGTCCTCCACTTT,CASSLAPDRGVLHF
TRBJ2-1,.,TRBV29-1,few,TGCAGCTCCCCTCGGACCGGGGATGGAGAGTTCTTC,CSSPRTGDGEFF
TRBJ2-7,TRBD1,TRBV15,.,TGTGCCACCAGCAGAGGGGACAGGGGGCGGCTCTACGAGCAGTACTTC,CATSRGDRGRLYEQYF
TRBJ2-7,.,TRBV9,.,TGTGCCAGCAGCGTAGGCGGACAGAACTCCTACGAGCAGTACTTC,CASSVGGQNSYEQYF
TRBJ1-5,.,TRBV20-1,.,TGCAGTGCTAGAGATAGGCAGGGGCGCGTTTATAGCAATCAGCCCCAGCATTTT,CSARDRQGRVYSNQPQHF
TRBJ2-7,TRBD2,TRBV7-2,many,TGTGCCAGCAGCTCATCTGGCGGGAGACTTCCCTACGAGCAGTACTTC,CASSSSGGRLPYEQYF
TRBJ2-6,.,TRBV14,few,TGTGCCAGCAGCCGGTTCACGGGGGTCTCTGGGGCCAACGTCCTGACTTTC,CASSRFTGVSGANVLTF
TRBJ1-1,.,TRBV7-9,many,TGTGCCAGCGCTGGGCTGGGGAGTGTGAACACTGAAGCTTTCTTT,CASAGLGSVNTEAFF
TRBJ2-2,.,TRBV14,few,TGTGCCAGCAGCTCGGGACGTAGGACCGGGGAGCTGTTTTTT,CASSSGRRTGELFF
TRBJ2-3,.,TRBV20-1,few,TGCAGTGCTAACCAAGGACTAACAGATACGCAGTATTTT,CSANQGLTDTQYF
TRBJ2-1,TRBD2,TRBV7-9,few,TGTGCCAGCAGCGAGAAAGGACTAGCCCACAATGAGCAGTTCTTC,CASSEKGLAHNEQFF
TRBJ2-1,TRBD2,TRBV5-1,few,TGCGCCAGCAGCGGGCCGGGGGGGCAGTTTCTTGAGCAGTTCTTC,CASSGPGGQFLEQFF
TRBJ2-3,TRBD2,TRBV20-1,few,TGCAGTGCAAGACTAGCGGGAGTGCGAACGCAGTATTTT,CSARLAGVRTQYF
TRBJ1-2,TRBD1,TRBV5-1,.,TGCGCCAGCAGCTACGACAGGGGCGGCTACACCTTC,CASSYDRGGYTF
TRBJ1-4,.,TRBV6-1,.,TGTGCCAGCAGTGGGGTTCTGGGTGAAAAACTGTTTTTT,CASSGVLGEKLFF